This TCR beta chain comes out of a study of PD-L1 blockade in urothelial cancer (dated by TCRdb to the late 2010s). General notes on the study: All patients started therapy in about 2014 and received atezolizumab 1,200 mg intravenously every 3 weeks. Twenty-five of 29 patients were identified as males with urothelial cancer of bladder origin, and a prior smoking history was reported by 18 of 29 patients. Patients had an ECOG performance status of 0 or 1 and had received between 0 and 3 prior chemotherapy regimens. Blood samples were analyzed at two time points: 3 weeks after treatment start (second dose) and 6 weeks after treatment start. Blood samples gave a median of around 140,000 T cells and 80,000 to 95,000 unique TCRs, with a median clonality of 0.080. The study was an exploratory multi-omic analysis of somatic, immune and clinical correlates of response to PD-L1 blockade with atezolizumab in urothelial cancer. Pretreatment tumor samples, along with matched peripheral blood collected serially before and after atezolizumab treatment, underwent TCR sequencing. Durable clinical benefit meant progression-free survival longer than 6 months, and TCR features were also tested against progression-free and overall survival. Whole exome sequencing and RNA sequencing of pretreatment tumors were performed alongside TCR sequencing in the same patients. Nine or ten patients reached durable clinical benefit, while 20 patients did not. Approximately 30 patients had pretreatment blood TCR-seq, about 24 had at least one posttreatment blood collection, and about 24 had tumor TCR-seq.

CDR1 and CDR2, per the germline V gene (reference sequence), are MNHEY and SMNVEV. Trimming accounts for 5 bases at V and 3 bases at J, while the number of junction bases matched to no gene is 12. The CDR3 goes from the cysteine to the phenylalanine over 16 residues. Only the CDR3 portion is preserved as DNA: 48 bases, with reading frame beginning at the first base. The time point tag for this specimen amounts to: pretreatment peripheral blood. The cohort included 29 patients with locally advanced or metastatic urothelial carcinoma who were treated at Memorial Sloan Kettering on a trial protocol. Peripheral blood mononuclear cells were collected pretreatment and during treatment, with between 1 and 8 total time points per patient. The Qiagen DNeasy Blood extraction kit was used to purify genomic DNA from total PBMCs and tumor samples. Collected pretreatment and during treatment, PBMCs were isolated and stored as previously described.

To estimate absolute template abundance from read counts, synthetic TCR analog templates were spiked into each PCR. The immunoSEQ assay was used to amplify TCRbeta CDR3 regions from genomic DNA with bias-controlled V and J gene primers. Sequencing of rearranged TCRbeta segments was performed at approximately 20X coverage. The paper's data handling went like this. Clustering was used to correct sequencing errors, and CDR3s were annotated against IMGT to assign V, D and J genes. Downstream analyses used only productive TCRbeta rearrangements, leaving out any out-of-frame or stop-codon sequences. Clonality was computed as one minus Shannon entropy normalized by the log of the number of unique productive sequences. Fisher's exact test with Benjamini-Hochberg correction, at a threshold of adjusted p below 0.01, was used to find clones that differed between time points or between blood and tumor. TCRdb holds this immuneACCESS table with in-frame rearrangements only. Some clones are missing; in checked studies, unresolved V genes explain under half, and the rest has no known cause. Clone size and V and J calls were adopted from that table, with D and trimming inferred from the DNA. The sample table shows 85,000 to 95,000 clones, and about 90% are seen once. Of the sample, 0.97% falls within the top ten clones.

Overall study results and their limits: Greater expansion of tumor-associated TCR clones in peripheral blood 3 weeks after the start of treatment was observed in patients with durable benefit (n of about 21, p = 0.022). Small sample size (n ≈ 28) and many exploratory analyses mean the results are intended to be hypothesis-generating. Improved progression-free and overall survival was associated with having pretreatment peripheral blood TCR clonality below the median.

On this clone itself: This receptor's antigen is unknown. No much larger clone is present one base from it, and per-base qualities are unavailable.

This receptor chain uses TRBV27 and TRBJ1-2; 7 of the junction bases match TRBD1. This sample comprised PBMCs, obtained around atezolizumab (anti-PD-L1) treatment. This sequence originates from a woman over 75 with urothelial cancer. The nucleotides are TGTGCCAGCAGTCCTGGACAGGCGCTGCCATACTATGGCTACACCTTC. The encoded protein is CASSPGQALPYYGYTF.